This T cell receptor beta chain was recovered during a study of T cell responses to AZD1222 COVID-19 vaccine. Regarding the study as a whole: Donors skewed white British and female; clonal diversity was possibly underestimated.

Details on this clone: The target antigen is unknown.

Repertoires were generated with immunoSEQ multiplex PCR, while TCRdb's copy carries only in-frame clones and drops some. The table shows approximately 190,000 clones, with just over 90% occurring only once. This clonotype was sampled from an adult in good health. The sequences come from peripheral blood, collected on day 0 of AZD1222 vaccination.

The CDR3 bases are TGTGCCAGTAGTATAGCCCCCCCAGGGCTAAGCTCCTACAATGAGCAGTTCTTC. Amino acids: CASSIAPPGLSSYNEQFF. The rearrangement joins TRBV19 to TRBJ2-1; possibly TRBD1 for D (5 bases). The CDR3 spans 18 residues. Trimming left V 1 base short and J 0 bases short, with 16 bases between. Germline values: CDR1 LNHDA, CDR2 SQIVND (reference sequence).